This entry concerns a single TCR beta chain. Its antigen is as yet unknown. The entry originates in a study of CD8+CD57+ T cells in acquired aplastic anemia. Study findings and constraints: Patients shared some 29 CD8+ CDR3 sequences with controls.

This CDR3 has 13 residues. Germline V gives CDR1 DFQATT, CDR2 SNEGSKA (reference sequence). Trimming took off 0 bases at V and 3 bases at J, with 8 bases between the two ends. The template for TCR beta VDJ and CDR3 sequence profiling was genomic DNA. A single record per CDR3 protein comes from TCRdb applying MiXCR to the reads. The sample has 150,000 to 200,000 distinct CDR3 sequences, about 64% seen once. Sequenced input: sorted CD4+, CD8+, or CD8+CD57+ T cells (not recorded which) from PBMCs. The J gene is TRBJ1-2, the V gene TRBV20-1; a possible D gene is TRBD1 (6 bases). The receptor was derived from a human donor in good health. The DNA of the CDR3 is TGCAGTGCTAGAGAGGACAGAGACTATGGCTACACCTTC. Protein sequence: CSAREDRDYGYTF.